What follows is one TCR beta chain and its context. This entry comes from a study of T cell responses to AZD1222 COVID-19 vaccine. The V and J ends lost 3 bases and 0 bases respectively, with 8 bases between them. The CDR3 spans 14 residues. The V gene's germline CDR1 is MGHRA and CDR2 YSYEKL. TCRdb's copy holds only in-frame clones and misses some; the assay was immunoSEQ multiplex PCR. The table records approximately 75,000 clones, about nine tenths of them present only once. The input for sequencing was peripheral blood, taken 28 days after the second AZD1222 dose. The chain combines TRBV4-1 with TRBJ1-1; the D is unclear. This TCR was recovered from an adult who received the AZD1222 COVID-19 vaccine. The CDR3 sequence is CASSHPNMNTEAFF. The DNA for the CDR3 is TGCGCCAGCAGCCACCCCAACATGAACACTGAAGCTTTCTTT.